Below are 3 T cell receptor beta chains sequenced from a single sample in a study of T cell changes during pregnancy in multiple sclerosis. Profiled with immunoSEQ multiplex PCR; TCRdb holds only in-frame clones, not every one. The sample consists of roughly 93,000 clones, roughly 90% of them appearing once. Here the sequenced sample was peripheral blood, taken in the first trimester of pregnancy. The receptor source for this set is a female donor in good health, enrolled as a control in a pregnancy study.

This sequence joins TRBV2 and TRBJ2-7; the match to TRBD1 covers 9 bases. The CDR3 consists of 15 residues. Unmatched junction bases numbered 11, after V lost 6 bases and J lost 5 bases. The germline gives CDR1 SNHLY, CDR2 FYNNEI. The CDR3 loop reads CASRAVGTGIDEQYF. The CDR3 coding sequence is TGTGCCAGCAGGGCCGTGGGGACAGGGATCGACGAGCAGTACTTC.

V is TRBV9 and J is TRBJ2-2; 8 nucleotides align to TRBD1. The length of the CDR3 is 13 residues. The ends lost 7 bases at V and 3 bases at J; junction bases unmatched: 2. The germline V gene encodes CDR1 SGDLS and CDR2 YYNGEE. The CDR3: CASSTGDTGELFF. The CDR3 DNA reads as TGTGCCAGCTCGACAGGGGACACCGGGGAGCTGTTTTTT.

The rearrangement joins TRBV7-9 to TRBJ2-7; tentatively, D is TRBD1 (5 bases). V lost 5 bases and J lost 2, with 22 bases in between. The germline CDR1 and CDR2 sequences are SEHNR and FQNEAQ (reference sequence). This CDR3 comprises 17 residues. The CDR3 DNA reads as TGTGCCAGCAGCCCCCCCACTCCGGAAAGGGGTGCCTACGAGCAGTACTTC. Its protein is CASSPPTPERGAYEQYF.